What follows are 18 T cell receptor beta chains derived from one specimen sequenced in a study of cytomegalovirus exposure and HLA in healthy donors. TCRdb's copy holds only in-frame clones and misses some; the assay was immunoSEQ multiplex PCR. The sample consists of 150,000 or so clones, over 90% of them appearing once. Sequencing used PBMCs. These receptor sequences come from a man between 18 and 29 years old in good health and CMV-seropositive.

The chain combines TRBV5-4 with TRBJ2-2; TRBD2 agrees at 12 bases. The ends lost 3 bases at V and 2 bases at J; junction bases unmatched: 5. The germline gives CDR1 SGHNT, CDR2 YYREEE (reference sequence). This CDR3 is built from 17 residues. The CDR3 nucleotides read TGTGCCAGCAGCTCCCCGACTAGCGGGAGTAACACCGGGGAGCTGTTTTTT. Translated: CASSSPTSGSNTGELFF. Combining the CDR3 with reference TRBV5-4 and TRBJ2-2 gives the whole variable domain ETGVTQSPTHLIKTRGQQVTLRCSSQSGHNTVSWYQQALGQGPQFIFQYYREEENGRGNFPPRFSGLQFPNYSSELNVNALELDDSALYLCASSSPTSGSNTGELFFGEGSRLTVL.

This chain joins TRBV7-9 and TRBJ2-7; 10 nucleotides line up with TRBD1. Germline CDR1 is SEHNR and CDR2 is FQNEAQ (reference sequence). The length of the CDR3 is 16 residues. V shed 4 bases, J shed 1 base, and the junction held 7 bases outside the gene matches. CDR3 amino acids: CASSWAGTGVSYEQYF. The CDR3 DNA reads as TGTGCCAGCAGCTGGGCCGGGACAGGGGTTTCCTACGAGCAGTACTTC.

CDR3 region: CASSTAGNTEAFF. DNA for the CDR3: TGTGCCAGCAGTACAGCGGGGAACACTGAAGCTTTCTTT. The rearrangement links TRBV6-1 to TRBJ1-1; no firm D call. The CDR3 is 13 amino acids. Trimming stripped 5 bases from V and 1 base from J, with 8 bases between. From germline, CDR1 is MNHNS and CDR2 SASEGT.

V is TRBV6-6 and J is TRBJ1-2, with D perhaps matching TRBD1 (6 bases). The CDR3 is made up of 12 amino acids. V dropped 8 bases and J dropped 9 bases, with 16 bases sitting between them. CDR1 and CDR2 (germline): MNHNY, SVGAGI (reference sequence). CDR3 region: CASEMGGLSYTF. For the CDR3, the DNA is TGTGCCAGCGAAATGGGGGGGCTAAGCTACACCTTC.

The chain combines TRBV27 with TRBJ2-7, with 9 bases lining up with TRBD1. Per the germline V gene, CDR1 is MNHEY and CDR2 is SMNVEV (reference sequence). The CDR3 is 17 residues long. The J segment lost 1 base and the V segment lost 2 bases, leaving 9 bases of the junction unmatched. This chain's CDR3 is CASSLRFGTGFSYEQYF. CDR3 nucleotide sequence: TGTGCCAGCAGTTTAAGGTTTGGGACAGGGTTTTCCTACGAGCAGTACTTC.

This sequence joins TRBV7-2 and TRBJ2-5; no clear D gene. Germline CDR1 reads SGHTA; CDR2 reads FQGNSA. This CDR3 spans 12 amino acids. V lost 5 bases and J lost 5, with 9 bases in between. The CDR3 coding sequence is TGTGCCAGCAGCCCCGGGTTTGAGACCCAGTACTTC. Translating gives CASSPGFETQYF.

The chain is built from TRBV5-1 and TRBJ2-3; TRBD1 might be the D (5 bases). This CDR3 region has 14 residues. CDR1 is SGHRS, CDR2 YFSETQ, per germline. Trimming left V 0 bases short and J 2 bases short, with 7 bases between. The CDR3 protein is CASSLDRTTDTQYF. The CDR3 DNA follows: TGCGCCAGCAGCTTGGACAGGACCACAGATACGCAGTATTTT. The whole variable domain, remainder taken from reference TRBV5-1 and TRBJ2-3, is KAGVTQTPRYLIKTRGQQVTLSCSPISGHRSVSWYQQTPGQGLQFLFEYFSETQRNKGNFPGRFSGRQFSNSRSEMNVSTLELGDSALYLCASSLDRTTDTQYFGPGTRLTVL.

The chain uses TRBV5-6 and TRBJ2-1, with a tentative D call TRBD2 (5 bases). This CDR3 is 13 amino acids long. Germline-derived CDR1 and CDR2 are SGHDT and YYEEEE. Deletions cut 4 bases from V and 7 bases from J, with 12 bases between. CDR3 sequence (DNA): TGTGCCAGCAGCCAGGTTACGGGGAATGAGCAGTTCTTC. Amino acids: CASSQVTGNEQFF.

This chain uses TRBV7-9 with TRBJ1-2; no clear D. The CDR3 sequence is 14 residues long. Deletions cut 1 base from V and 0 bases from J, with 6 bases between. CDR1 SEHNR and CDR2 FQNEAQ come from the germline V gene (reference sequence). CDR3 in amino acids: CASSLDIANYGYTF. In nucleotides, the CDR3 is TGTGCCAGCAGCTTAGACATCGCTAACTATGGCTACACCTTC.

This chain connects TRBV2 to TRBJ2-1; tentatively, D is TRBD2 (6 bases). The CDR3 totals 11 residues. Trimming pared 9 bases from V and 7 bases from J, leaving 10 bases between. CDR1 SNHLY and CDR2 FYNNEI come from the germline V gene. The CDR3 region has the DNA TGTGCCAGGACCCTAGCGAATGAGCAGTTCTTC. Its protein product is CARTLANEQFF.

This chain uses TRBV2 with TRBJ2-5, with a tentative D call TRBD1 (6 bases). CDR3 length: 13 amino acids. Germline V gene data show CDR1 as SNHLY and CDR2 as FYNNEI. Trimming stripped 11 bases from V and 3 bases from J, with 16 bases between. Here the CDR3 reads CAAGQKTEETQYF. The CDR3 DNA reads as TGTGCCGCCGGACAGAAAACGGAAGAGACCCAGTACTTC.

The rearrangement links TRBV4-2 to TRBJ1-2; tentative D call: TRBD1 (6 bases). CDR3 size: 14 residues. CDR1 LGHNA and CDR2 YNFKEQ come from the germline V gene. V shed 1 base and J shed 4 bases, with 10 bases lying between them. DNA of the CDR3: TGTGCCAGCAGCCAAGGTACAGGGACCTATGGCTACACCTTC. Amino acid sequence: CASSQGTGTYGYTF.

This chain connects TRBV2 to TRBJ2-2; D is ambiguous. Trimming cost V 9 bases and J 4 bases, with 15 bases left between them. CDR3 length: 14 residues. Germline CDR1 and CDR2: SNHLY and FYNNEI. The CDR3 loop is CASEKESGTGELFF. The CDR3 DNA reads TGTGCCAGTGAGAAGGAGTCGGGCACCGGGGAGCTGTTTTTT.

This rearrangement joins TRBV28 to TRBJ1-4, with a weak D call TRBD1 (5 bases). CDR3 length equals 16 residues. Per the germline V gene, CDR1 is MDHEN and CDR2 is SYDVKM. Deletions cut 4 bases from V and 7 bases from J, with 19 bases between. DNA of the CDR3: TGTGCCAGCAGTTCCCTGGGGTGGGGGGATACTGAAAAACTGTTTTTT. It is translated as CASSSLGWGDTEKLFF.

The genes are TRBV7-9 and TRBJ2-7; 9 bases are shared with TRBD1. V was clipped by 3 bases and J by 4 bases; unmatched bases: 7. Germline V gene data show CDR1 as SEHNR and CDR2 as FQNEAQ (reference sequence). The CDR3 is 15 amino acids. CDR3 sequence reads: CASSFRGQGVYEQYF. The CDR3 bases are TGTGCCAGCAGCTTTAGGGGACAGGGAGTTTACGAGCAGTACTTC.

The gene calls are TRBV19 and TRBJ2-3; D may be TRBD1 (6 bases). Per the germline V gene, CDR1 is LNHDA and CDR2 is SQIVND (reference sequence). The V gene lost 6 bases and the J gene lost 5 bases, with 12 bases spanning the gap. CDR3 length: 13 residues. CDR3 in amino acids: CASSIQGGDTQYF. CDR3 nucleotide sequence: TGTGCCAGTAGCATACAGGGTGGAGATACGCAGTATTTT.

The J gene is TRBJ2-1, the V gene TRBV4-2; D is unclear. CDR1 LGHNA and CDR2 YNFKEQ come from the germline V gene. The CDR3 sequence is 12 residues long. Trimming stripped 3 bases from V and 8 bases from J, with 8 bases between. This chain's CDR3 is CASSQQADEQFF. DNA of the CDR3: TGTGCCAGCAGCCAGCAGGCCGATGAGCAGTTCTTC.

This clone appeared a few times. This chain joins TRBV25-1 and TRBJ1-2, with 10 positions matching TRBD1. The trim removed 7 bases at V and 14 bases at J, leaving 4 bases unmatched. Per germline, CDR1 MGHDK and CDR2 SYGVNS. The CDR3 extends over 10 amino acids. The CDR3 sequence: CASKGQGLTF. Written as DNA, the CDR3 is TGTGCCAGCAAGGGACAGGGGTTAACCTTC.